This T cell receptor beta chain was identified during a study of technical replicates of blood from a few donors. The V end was cut by 5 bases, the J end by 5 bases, with 16 bases between. The CDR3 loop spans 15 amino acids. Germline V gene sequence: CDR1 SGHNT, CDR2 YENEEA. The assay was immunoSEQ multiplex PCR, and TCRdb's table has in-frame clones only and misses some. This table has around 80,000 clones, more than 95% appearing once. The source material was T cells isolated from PBMCs. V gene TRBV11-3 combines with J gene TRBJ2-1; D is uncertain. The TCR originated in a human donor in good health. The CDR3 DNA reads TGTGCCAGCAGCCCGTACTACGAACCTAACAATGAGCAGTTCTTC. It encodes CASSPYYEPNNEQFF.